The next 21 T cell receptor beta chains were all read from a single sample in a study of T cell responses to AZD1222 COVID-19 vaccine. Libraries were prepared by immunoSEQ multiplex PCR; TCRdb keeps only in-frame clonotypes and omits some of them. Among just under 100,000 clones listed, about 88% were seen once. This specimen consisted of peripheral blood, obtained on day 0 of AZD1222 vaccination. The receptors were sampled from an adult in good health.

V gene TRBV7-8 combines with J gene TRBJ2-7; possible D gene TRBD1, 6 bases. Germline lookup yields CDR1 SGHVS and CDR2 FQNEAQ. The CDR3 has 15 residues. With 5 bases removed from V and 1 base from J, the gap between germline ends came to 15 bases. The CDR3 loop reads CASSPRYRVSYEQYF. The CDR3, as DNA: TGTGCCAGCAGCCCCCGATACAGGGTATCCTACGAGCAGTACTTC.

The chain uses TRBV29-1 and TRBJ1-1; TRBD1 agrees at 9 bases. J was trimmed by 0 bases and V by 7 bases; bases with no gene match: 3. CDR1 and CDR2 (germline): SQVTM, ANQGSEA. This CDR3 comprises 13 residues. CDR3 nucleotide sequence: TGCAGCGCTGGGACAGGGCTGAACACTGAAGCTTTCTTT. This codes for CSAGTGLNTEAFF.

This chain connects TRBV27 to TRBJ2-6, with a possible D match to TRBD2 (5 bases). The germline V gene encodes CDR1 MNHEY and CDR2 SMNVEV (reference sequence). This CDR3 is 16 amino acids long. V gave up 0 bases and J gave up 2 bases, with 8 bases separating them. The CDR3 reads CASSLSAGAGANVLTF. For the CDR3, the DNA is TGTGCCAGCAGTTTATCTGCCGGGGCTGGGGCCAACGTCCTGACTTTC.

The chain combines TRBV29-1 with TRBJ2-7; D remains ambiguous. Per the germline V gene, CDR1 is SQVTM and CDR2 is ANQGSEA. The CDR3 is made up of 11 amino acids. Trimming took 6 bases from V and 4 from J, leaving 10 bases between them. Written as DNA, the CDR3 is TGCAGCGTCGCGAACGGTTACGAGCAGTACTTC. Its translation: CSVANGYEQYF.

The chain combines TRBV6-5 with TRBJ2-2, with D hard to call. Germline CDR1 MNHEY, CDR2 SVGAGI. The V gene lost 10 bases and the J gene lost 4 bases, with 13 bases spanning the gap. This CDR3 has 13 amino acids. CDR3 in amino acids: CATLLFPTGELFF. CDR3 nucleotide sequence: TGTGCCACCCTCTTGTTTCCCACCGGGGAGCTGTTTTTT.

V and J are TRBV5-4 and TRBJ1-2; D ambiguous. Germline-derived CDR1 and CDR2 are SGHNT and YYREEE (reference sequence). V gave up 0 bases and J gave up 1 base, with 7 bases separating them. This CDR3 is 14 amino acids long. The CDR3 region is CASSLDPGNYGYTF. DNA of the CDR3: TGTGCCAGCAGCTTGGATCCCGGTAACTATGGCTACACCTTC.

This chain connects TRBV19 to TRBJ1-2; TRBD1 agrees at 9 bases. The germline V gene encodes CDR1 LNHDA and CDR2 SQIVND (reference sequence). The CDR3 sequence is 14 residues long. V lost 6 bases and J lost 4; bases outside the gene matches: 6. The CDR3 DNA reads TGTGCCAGTAGAGGGGGACAGGGAACCTATGGCTACACCTTC. This codes for CASRGGQGTYGYTF.

The gene calls are TRBV7-9 and TRBJ2-1; D is possibly TRBD2 (6 bases). The CDR3 consists of 15 residues. From germline, CDR1 is SEHNR and CDR2 FQNEAQ (reference sequence). Trimming removed 7 bases at V and 7 bases at J, with 20 bases between. This chain's CDR3 is CASTFNPAGGNEQFF. The CDR3 DNA is TGTGCCAGCACCTTCAACCCCGCCGGGGGTAATGAGCAGTTCTTC.

The J gene is TRBJ1-2, the V gene TRBV4-3; 7 nucleotides line up with TRBD1. This CDR3 has 16 residues. Trimming removed 4 bases from V and 1 base from J; junction bases left unmatched: 9. Per germline, CDR1 LGHNA and CDR2 YSLEER. For the CDR3, the DNA is TGCGCCAGCAGCCGAAAGATTGGGGACAGTAACTATGGCTACACCTTC. Translating it yields CASSRKIGDSNYGYTF.

The chain combines TRBV10-3 with TRBJ1-1, with 10 bases fitting TRBD1. This CDR3 region has 17 residues. In germline, CDR1 is ENHRY, CDR2 SYGVKD. J lost 1 base, V lost 2 bases, and 7 bases had no gene match. CDR3 region: CAISEPGQGMGNTEAFF. Here the CDR3 DNA reads TGTGCCATCAGTGAGCCGGGACAGGGGATGGGGAACACTGAAGCTTTCTTT.

V is TRBV4-1 and J is TRBJ1-4, with no clear D. Germline CDR1 MGHRA, CDR2 YSYEKL. This CDR3 region has 13 residues. V was shortened by 9 bases and J by 7 bases, with 15 bases between the two germline ends. The CDR3 sequence: CASAHGLSEKLFF. DNA of the CDR3: TGCGCCAGTGCCCACGGGCTAAGTGAAAAACTGTTTTTT.

The chain is built from TRBV27 and TRBJ2-1; D is possibly TRBD2 (7 bases). The CDR3 loop spans 17 amino acids. Trimming shortened V by 0 bases and J by 3 bases, and 15 bases separated the two germline ends. Germline CDR1 is MNHEY and CDR2 is SMNVEV (reference sequence). CDR3 DNA sequence: TGTGCCAGCAGTTTATCGGGAGGGGGAAGGAGCTACAATGAGCAGTTCTTC. It yields the protein CASSLSGGGRSYNEQFF.

This clone was picked up one time. The genes are TRBV19 and TRBJ1-3; the match to TRBD1 covers 7 bases. The J segment lost 5 bases and the V segment lost 6 bases, leaving 7 bases of the junction unmatched. Germline-derived CDR1 and CDR2 are LNHDA and SQIVND (reference sequence). The CDR3 extends over 14 amino acids. CDR3 region: CASSKTGIRNTIYF. The CDR3 DNA is TGTGCCAGTAGCAAGACAGGGATCAGAAACACCATATATTTT. The complete variable domain, with remaining parts taken from reference TRBV19 and TRBJ1-3, reads DGGITQSPKYLFRKEGQNVTLSCEQNLNHDAMYWYRQDPGQGLRLIYYSQIVNDFQKGDIAEGYSVSREKKESFPLTVTSAQKNPTAFYLCASSKTGIRNTIYFGEGSWLTVV.

The chain uses TRBV7-8 and TRBJ1-1, with D tentatively TRBD1 (6 bases). Germline-derived CDR1 and CDR2 are SGHVS and FQNEAQ. The CDR3 has 13 amino acids. V was shortened by 5 bases and J by 6 bases, with 13 bases between the two germline ends. For the CDR3, the DNA is TGTGCCAGCAGCAAAGGGACAATGTCTGAAGCTTTCTTT. Translation: CASSKGTMSEAFF.

The rearrangement joins TRBV6-1 to TRBJ2-2, with 11 bases lining up with TRBD2. The V and J ends lost 5 bases and 4 bases, in that order; junction bases with no gene match: 3. Germline lookup yields CDR1 MNHNS and CDR2 SASEGT. CDR3 length equals 15 residues. The CDR3 is CASSSSGGRTGELFF. Here the CDR3 DNA reads TGTGCCAGCAGTTCTAGCGGGGGGCGCACCGGGGAGCTGTTTTTT.

This clone was picked up a small number of times. This chain joins TRBV7-2 and TRBJ2-5, with 12 positions matching TRBD2. CDR3 length: 15 residues. The ends lost 6 bases at V and 5 bases at J; junction bases unmatched: 7. Germline lookup yields CDR1 SGHTA and CDR2 FQGNSA. The CDR3 region has the DNA TGTGCCAGCAGTCGACTAGCGGGGGAGAGGGAGACCCAGTACTTC. Its protein is CASSRLAGERETQYF.

This chain links TRBV15 with TRBJ1-4; D gene ambiguous. Germline CDR1 reads LNHNV; CDR2 reads YYDKDF (reference sequence). This CDR3 comprises 14 residues. V was trimmed by 2 bases and J by 14 bases, leaving 18 bases between them. The CDR3, as DNA: TGTGCCACCAGCAGAAAGGCGGAAAGTGTACGGCTGTTTTTT. Its protein is CATSRKAESVRLFF. Based on the CDR3 plus reference TRBV15 and TRBJ1-4, the full variable domain is DAMVIQNPRYQVTQFGKPVTLSCSQTLNHNVMYWYQQKSSQAPKLLFHYYDKDFNNEADTPDNFQSRRPNTSFCFLDIRSPGLGDTAMYLCATSRKAESVRLFFGSGTQLSVL.

V gene TRBV24-1 combines with J gene TRBJ2-1; 14 bases line up with TRBD2. The CDR3 is 16 residues long. V gave up 4 bases and J gave up 8 bases; unmatched junction bases: 6. In germline, CDR1 is KGHDR, CDR2 SFDVKD. The CDR3 nucleotides read TGTGCCACCAGTGACCGGACTAGCGGGGGGTTGGATGAGCAGTTCTTC. Its translation: CATSDRTSGGLDEQFF.

The genes are TRBV28 and TRBJ1-5, with D maybe TRBD1 (5 bases). Trimming stripped 6 bases from V and 0 bases from J, with 12 bases between. Germline loops: CDR1 MDHEN, CDR2 SYDVKM. The CDR3 contains 15 residues. CDR3 sequence: CASRPQGYSNQPQHF. In DNA form, the CDR3 reads TGTGCCAGCAGACCCCAGGGTTATAGCAATCAGCCCCAGCATTTT.

This clone appeared a single time. The chain's CDR3 is CASSPITLGQGHGYTF. The CDR3 coding sequence is TGTGCCAGCAGCCCGATTACCCTCGGGCAGGGCCATGGCTACACCTTC. The chain uses TRBV7-2 and TRBJ1-2; possible D gene TRBD1, 5 bases. V gave up 5 bases and J gave up 6 bases, with 22 bases separating them. CDR3 length equals 16 residues. Per the germline V gene, CDR1 is SGHTA and CDR2 is FQGNSA.

J is TRBJ2-7 and V is TRBV19, with 8 bases matching TRBD1. This CDR3 spans 12 amino acids. Germline V gene sequence: CDR1 LNHDA, CDR2 SQIVND (reference sequence). The V and J ends lost 4 bases and 6 bases, in that order; junction bases with no gene match: 2. This CDR3 is CASSTDRVEQYF. The CDR3 DNA reads as TGTGCCAGTAGTACGGACAGGGTCGAGCAGTACTTC.